The text below deals with one T cell receptor beta chain. Authors' analysis steps: Reference gene primers were amplified, and this amplification served to estimate nucleated cell counts. Libraries were prepared by immunoSEQ multiplex PCR; TCRdb keeps only in-frame clonotypes and omits some of them. V and J calls and clone size follow that table, whereas D and trimming were derived from the DNA. This sample yields around 140,000 clones, of which 85% to 90% are seen a single time; roughly 13% belongs to the top ten. Followed longitudinally, the Seattle patients had been enrolled during active infection. This record comes from a study of blood T cell repertoires in COVID-19. Germline lookup yields CDR1 LGHDT and CDR2 YNNKEL (reference sequence). This CDR3 contains 18 residues. Between the trimmed V and J ends, which lost 4 bases and 0 bases, there was a span of 19 bases.

Sequenced input: peripheral blood. The genes are TRBV3-1 (or the pseudogene TRBV3-2) and TRBJ1-3; the D is unclear. This TCR came from a man between 18 and 29 years old with COVID-19, enrolled during active disease. The CDR3 loop reads CASSLHPFPGSSGNTIYF. The DNA for the CDR3 is TGTGCCAGCAGCCTGCACCCCTTTCCGGGTTCCTCTGGAAACACCATATATTTT.